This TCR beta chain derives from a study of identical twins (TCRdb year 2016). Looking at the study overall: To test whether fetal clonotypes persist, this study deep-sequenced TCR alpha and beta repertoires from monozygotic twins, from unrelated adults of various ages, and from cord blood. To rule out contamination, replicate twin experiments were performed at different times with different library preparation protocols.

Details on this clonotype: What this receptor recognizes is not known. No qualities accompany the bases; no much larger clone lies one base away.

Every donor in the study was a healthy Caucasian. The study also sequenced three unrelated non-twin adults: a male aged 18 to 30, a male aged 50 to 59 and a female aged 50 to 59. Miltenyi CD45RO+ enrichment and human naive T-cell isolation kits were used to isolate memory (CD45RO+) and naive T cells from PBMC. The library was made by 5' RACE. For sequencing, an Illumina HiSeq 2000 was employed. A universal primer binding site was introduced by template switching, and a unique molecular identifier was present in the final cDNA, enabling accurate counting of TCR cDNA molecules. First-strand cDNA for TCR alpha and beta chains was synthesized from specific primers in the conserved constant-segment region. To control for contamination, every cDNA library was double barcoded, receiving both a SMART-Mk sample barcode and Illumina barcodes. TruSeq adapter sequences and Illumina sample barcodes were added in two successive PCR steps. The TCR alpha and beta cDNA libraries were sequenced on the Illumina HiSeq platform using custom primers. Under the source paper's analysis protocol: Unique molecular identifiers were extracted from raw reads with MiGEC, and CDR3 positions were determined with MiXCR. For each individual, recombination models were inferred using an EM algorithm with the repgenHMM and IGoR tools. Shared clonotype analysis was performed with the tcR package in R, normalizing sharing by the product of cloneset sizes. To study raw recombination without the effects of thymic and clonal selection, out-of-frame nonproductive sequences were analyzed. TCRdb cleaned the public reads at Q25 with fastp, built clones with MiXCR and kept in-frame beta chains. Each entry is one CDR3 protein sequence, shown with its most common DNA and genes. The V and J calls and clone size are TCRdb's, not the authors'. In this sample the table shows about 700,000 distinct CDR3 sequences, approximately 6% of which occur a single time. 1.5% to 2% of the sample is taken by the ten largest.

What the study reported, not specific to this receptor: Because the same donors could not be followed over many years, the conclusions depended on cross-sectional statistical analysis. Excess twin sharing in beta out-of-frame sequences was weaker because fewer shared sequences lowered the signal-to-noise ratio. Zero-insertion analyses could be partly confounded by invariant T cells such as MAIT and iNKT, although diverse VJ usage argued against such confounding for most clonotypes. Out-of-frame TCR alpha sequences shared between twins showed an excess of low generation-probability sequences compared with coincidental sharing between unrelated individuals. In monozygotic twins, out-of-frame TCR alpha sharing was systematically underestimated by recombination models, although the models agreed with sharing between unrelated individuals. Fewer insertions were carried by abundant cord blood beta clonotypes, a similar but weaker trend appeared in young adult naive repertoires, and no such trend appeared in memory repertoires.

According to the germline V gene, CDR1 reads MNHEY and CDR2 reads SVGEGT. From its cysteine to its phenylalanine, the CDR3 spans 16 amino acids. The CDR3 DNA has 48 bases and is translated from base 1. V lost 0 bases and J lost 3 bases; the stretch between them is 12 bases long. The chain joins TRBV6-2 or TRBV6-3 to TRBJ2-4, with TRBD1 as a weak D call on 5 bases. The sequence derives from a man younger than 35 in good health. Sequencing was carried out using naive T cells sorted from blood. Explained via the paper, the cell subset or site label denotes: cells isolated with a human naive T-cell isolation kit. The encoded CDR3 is CASSYSPLRGKNIQYF. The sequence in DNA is TGTGCCAGCAGTTACTCCCCCTTAAGGGGCAAAAACATTCAGTACTTC.